This T cell receptor beta chain was observed in a study of T-cell reconstitution after alpha-beta-depleted transplantation in children. The sample holds a few counts of this clonotype. A library of TCRbeta sequences, prepared with unique molecular identifiers, was generated. TCRdb independently ran MiXCR on the PCR reads; one entry per CDR3 protein. Of about 360,000 distinct CDR3 sequences listed, about an eighth were seen once; the top ten hold around 4.1%. The germline CDR1 and CDR2 sequences are SGHTS and YDEGEE. The CDR3 sequence is 15 residues long. Trimming took 0 bases from V and 2 from J, leaving 12 bases between them.

The input for sequencing was PBMCs, taken from the stem cell graft. This chain links TRBV5-8 with TRBJ2-7; D gene ambiguous. This TCR derives from a human donor who donated a stem cell graft to a child with Fanconi anemia. The CDR3: CASSLGPSTTYEQYF. The CDR3 DNA follows: TGTGCCAGCAGCTTGGGCCCTTCGACAACCTACGAGCAGTACTTC.